This TCR beta chain was identified in a study of T cells in Graves' hyperthyroidism and ophthalmopathy. The investigators amplified TCR beta CDR3 regions from RNA transcripts. First-round RT-PCR with HTBI primers amplified the TCR CDR3 region. TCRdb itself ran the multiplex PCR reads through MiXCR, one entry per CDR3 protein. The repertoire includes approximately 420,000 distinct CDR3 sequences, more than 12% of them detected once, and about 31% sits in the top ten. Hyperthyroidism patients were newly diagnosed, had disease duration under 2 months, and were aged 18 to 65 years. This clonotype appeared many times. Sequencing was performed on blood. This TCR came from a woman under 40 with Graves' hyperthyroidism.

This chain's CDR3 is CASSQVVLAGKNEQFF. The CDR3 DNA reads as TGTGCCAGCAGCCAAGTTGTACTAGCGGGGAAAAATGAGCAGTTCTTC. This chain joins TRBV3-1 and TRBJ2-1, with 10 bases matching TRBD2. CDR1 is LGHDT and CDR2 is YNNKEL in the germline V gene (reference sequence). The trim removed 1 base at V and 7 bases at J, leaving 7 bases unmatched. The CDR3 runs to 16 residues.